This entry lists 22 T cell receptor beta chains sequenced from one sample in a study of blood T cell repertoires in COVID-19. Method: immunoSEQ multiplex PCR; TCRdb's copy keeps in-frame clones and lacks some. The data hold about 40,000 clones, with around nine tenths observed a single time. The sequenced sample was peripheral blood. Every receptor here comes from a human donor in a cohort sampled during active COVID-19.

A single count supports this clone. The chain has TRBV29-1 and TRBJ1-2; possible D gene TRBD1, 5 bases. Germline V gene data show CDR1 as SQVTM and CDR2 as ANQGSEA. The CDR3 is made up of 14 amino acids. V was trimmed by 0 bases and J by 0 bases, leaving 8 bases between them. In DNA, the CDR3 is TGCAGCGTTGAAGATTCGGGGGCTAACTATGGCTACACCTTC. It yields the protein CSVEDSGANYGYTF.

The chain uses TRBV5-4 and TRBJ2-1; D perhaps matches TRBD2 (6 bases). Germline assignment: CDR1 SGHNT and CDR2 YYREEE (reference sequence). This CDR3 has 15 amino acids. The V end was cut by 6 bases, the J end by 1 base, with 14 bases between. The CDR3 bases are TGTGCCAGCATGAGGTTCGGGGGATCCTACAATGAGCAGTTCTTC. Translating gives CASMRFGGSYNEQFF.

V usage is TRBV6-5 and J usage is TRBJ1-2; perhaps TRBD1 as D (5 bases). Germline loops: CDR1 MNHEY, CDR2 SVGAGI. The CDR3 loop spans 15 amino acids. The V end lost 6 bases, the J end lost 3 bases, and 17 bases lay between the germline ends. The CDR3 nucleotides are TGTGCCAGCAGCTCTCCCCCAGACAGCGACTATGGCTACACCTTC. It translates to CASSSPPDSDYGYTF.

This chain links TRBV5-1 with TRBJ2-7; D call uncertain. This CDR3 spans 14 amino acids. Trimming cost V 0 bases and J 5 bases, with 12 bases left between them. Per germline, CDR1 SGHRS and CDR2 YFSETQ. CDR3 residues: CASSLGGGFDEQYF. DNA for the CDR3: TGCGCCAGCAGCTTGGGAGGCGGTTTCGACGAGCAGTACTTC.

This chain links TRBV18 with TRBJ1-6, with D possibly TRBD1 on 6 matching bases. The CDR3 contains 15 residues. From germline, CDR1 is KGHSH and CDR2 LQKENI. The V and J ends lost 3 bases and 9 bases respectively, with 15 bases between them. The CDR3 DNA follows: TGTGCCAGCTCACCGGTCGAACAGGGCTCTTCACCCCTCCACTTT. This gives the protein CASSPVEQGSSPLHF.

This chain links TRBV7-6 with TRBJ1-1; 8 nucleotides line up with TRBD1. In germline, CDR1 is SGHVS, CDR2 FNYEAQ. V shed 5 bases and J 3 bases; nucleotides not matched to a gene: 5. CDR3 size: 14 residues. CDR3 nucleotides: TGTGCCAGCAGCCCCGGACAGGGTGACACTGAAGCTTTCTTT. Translation gives CASSPGQGDTEAFF. The full variable domain, in which reference TRBV7-6 and TRBJ1-1 provide the parts outside the CDR3, is GAGVSQSPRYKVTKRGQDVALRCDPISGHVSLYWYRQALGQGPEFLTYFNYEAQQDKSGLPNDRFSAERPEGSISTLTIQRTEQRDSAMYRCASSPGQGDTEAFFGQGTRLTVV.

J is TRBJ2-7 and V is TRBV18; no clear D. Germline lookup yields CDR1 KGHSH and CDR2 LQKENI. This CDR3 spans 13 amino acids. With 6 bases removed from V and 3 bases from J, the gap between germline ends came to 12 bases. This CDR3 reads CASSTAPFYEQYF. For the CDR3, the DNA is TGTGCCAGCTCCACAGCCCCCTTCTACGAGCAGTACTTC.

The V gene is TRBV19, the J gene TRBJ2-1; D possibly corresponds to TRBD1 (6 bases). The V gene lost 3 bases and the J gene lost 4 bases, with 7 bases spanning the gap. There are 13 residues in the CDR3. In germline, CDR1 is LNHDA, CDR2 SQIVND (reference sequence). Here the CDR3 DNA reads TGTGCCAGTAGTATGGACAGATACAATGAGCAGTTCTTC. Its translation: CASSMDRYNEQFF. Full variable domain (missing parts from reference TRBV19 and TRBJ2-1): DGGITQSPKYLFRKEGQNVTLSCEQNLNHDAMYWYRQDPGQGLRLIYYSQIVNDFQKGDIAEGYSVSREKKESFPLTVTSAQKNPTAFYLCASSMDRYNEQFFGPGTRLTVL.

The V call is TRBV19, the J call TRBJ1-1, with TRBD1 identical over 8 bases. The V segment lost 10 bases and the J segment 5 bases; nucleotides outside the gene matches: 9. The germline CDR1 and CDR2 sequences are LNHDA and SQIVND (reference sequence). This CDR3 has 13 residues. CDR3 DNA: TGTGCCACAAACACAGGGGGGGGGACTGAAGCTTTCTTT. As protein: CATNTGGGTEAFF.

CDR3 bases: TGTGCCACCAGTGATGCCGAGGCGAAGCGGGGGGGAGTAGATACGCAGTATTTT. Residues: CATSDAEAKRGGVDTQYF. The chain recombines TRBV24-1 with TRBJ2-3, with 10 positions matching TRBD2. The CDR3 sequence is 18 residues long. The germline gives CDR1 KGHDR, CDR2 SFDVKD. With V trimmed by 3 bases and J by 5 bases, 13 bases remained unmatched.

This chain links TRBV20-1 with TRBJ2-3, with 8 bases that match TRBD2. The germline V gene has CDR1 DFQATT and CDR2 SNEGSKA (reference sequence). CDR3 length equals 15 residues. Trimming cost V 3 bases and J 0 bases; bases outside gene matches: 5. CDR3 DNA: TGCAGTGCTAGTAAGACTAGCGATAGCACAGATACGCAGTATTTT. Encoded protein: CSASKTSDSTDTQYF.

This chain connects TRBV7-9 to TRBJ2-3; TRBD1 matches 10 bases. V shed 8 bases and J 2 bases; nucleotides not matched to a gene: 7. The length of the CDR3 is 15 residues. Germline lookup yields CDR1 SEHNR and CDR2 FQNEAQ (reference sequence). CDR3 coding DNA: TGTGCCAGCTGTGATGGGACAGGGGTCACAGATACGCAGTATTTT. Translated: CASCDGTGVTDTQYF. Together with reference TRBV7-9 and TRBJ2-3, the CDR3 gives the full variable domain: DTGVSQNPRHKITKRGQNVTFRCDPISEHNRLYWYRQTLGQGPEFLTYFQNEAQLEKSRLLSDRFSAERPKGSFSTLEIQRTEQGDSAMYLCASCDGTGVTDTQYFGPGTRLTVL.

V is TRBV4-1 and J is TRBJ1-2, with TRBD1 as a possible D gene (6 bases). Trimming stripped 6 bases from V and 0 bases from J, with 11 bases between. Germline CDR1 reads MGHRA; CDR2 reads YSYEKL. CDR3 length: 14 amino acids. The chain's CDR3 is CASRRTGTNYGYTF. The CDR3 coding sequence is TGCGCCAGCAGACGAACAGGGACTAACTATGGCTACACCTTC.

The chain is built from TRBV27 and TRBJ2-7; TRBD1 aligns across 11 bases. J gave up 6 bases and V 5 bases, and 6 bases lay outside the gene matches. The CDR3 extends over 14 amino acids. Germline V gene data show CDR1 as MNHEY and CDR2 as SMNVEV (reference sequence). The CDR3: CASSPPGTGGEQYF. CDR3 sequence (DNA): TGTGCCAGCAGTCCCCCCGGGACAGGGGGCGAGCAGTACTTC.

V usage is TRBV7-9 and J usage is TRBJ2-1; 8 bases align to TRBD1. CDR1 and CDR2 from the germline V gene are SEHNR and FQNEAQ (reference sequence). The CDR3 spans 15 residues. V dropped 5 bases and J dropped 8; count of bases not matched to a gene: 11. CDR3 sequence reads: CASSKSRGPRDEQFF. In nucleotides, the CDR3 is TGTGCCAGCAGCAAATCCAGGGGGCCAAGGGATGAGCAGTTCTTC.

This chain uses TRBV9 with TRBJ1-1; no firm D call. Trimming stripped 3 bases from V and 7 bases from J, with 13 bases between. Germline V gives CDR1 SGDLS, CDR2 YYNGEE. The CDR3 contains 13 residues. The CDR3 protein is CASSGARGGEAFF. In DNA, the CDR3 is TGTGCCAGCAGCGGTGCTCGAGGAGGTGAAGCTTTCTTT.

The table lists this clone with a count of one. The chain couples TRBV3-1 (or the pseudogene TRBV3-2) to TRBJ2-3; a possible D gene is TRBD1 (5 bases). The CDR3 runs 16 residues. With 4 bases removed from V and 5 bases from J, the gap between germline ends came to 19 bases. CDR1 is LGHDT, CDR2 YNNKEL, per germline (reference sequence). CDR3 in amino acids: CASSPPFSGARDTQYF. CDR3 DNA: TGTGCCAGCAGCCCACCCTTCAGTGGGGCTCGAGATACGCAGTATTTT.

The gene calls are TRBV7-8 and TRBJ1-2; maybe TRBD1 (6 bases). The length of the CDR3 is 13 residues. The germline V and J ends were trimmed by 8 bases and 7 bases, with 17 bases remaining between them. Per the germline V gene, CDR1 is SGHVS and CDR2 is FQNEAQ. The CDR3 loop reads CASGTDRIRGYTF. CDR3 in DNA: TGTGCCAGCGGGACGGACAGAATTCGTGGCTACACCTTC.

The J gene is TRBJ2-5, the V gene TRBV1; the table's TRBD2 call for D was not verified on the DNA. TRBV1 is a pseudogene locus. This CDR3 spans 16 amino acids. This CDR3 is CTSSQDQGLHLETQYF. CDR3 in DNA: TGCACCAGCAGCCAAGATCAGGGACTGCATCTAGAGACCCAGTACTTC.

This sequence joins TRBV2 and TRBJ2-2; TRBD1 aligns across 7 bases. The CDR3 contains 15 residues. V lost 6 bases to trimming and J lost 5 bases; unmatched junction nucleotides: 9. Germline V gene sequence: CDR1 SNHLY, CDR2 FYNNEI. CDR3 coding DNA: TGTGCCAGCAGAGAACGACAGGGTAGTACCGGGGAGCTGTTTTTT. Encoded protein: CASRERQGSTGELFF.

The genes are TRBV6-2 or TRBV6-3 and TRBJ2-2, with 8 bases aligning to TRBD2. The CDR3 sequence is 15 residues long. V shed 2 bases, J shed 6 bases, and the junction held 5 bases outside the gene matches. The germline V gene has CDR1 MNHEY and CDR2 SVGEGT. The CDR3 coding sequence is TGTGCCAGCAGTTACCCCGCTAGCGGGTCCGGGGAGCTGTTTTTT. Amino acid sequence: CASSYPASGSGELFF.

The J gene is TRBJ1-5, the V gene TRBV24-1, with D possibly being TRBD1 (5 bases). The germline V gene has CDR1 KGHDR and CDR2 SFDVKD. V lost 12 bases and J 6 bases, leaving 23 bases between the germline ends. The CDR3 runs 15 residues. DNA of the CDR3: TGTGCCTATTCCCCGGATTTCAGGGCCACTCAGCCCCAGCATTTT. Encoded protein: CAYSPDFRATQPQHF.